This T cell receptor beta chain originates from a study of cytotoxic CD8 clonotypes in ibrutinib-treated CLL (dated by TCRdb to the early 2020s). For context, the study as a whole: The cohort included roughly 15 treatment-naive and roughly ten relapsed/refractory patients; about 17 were IGHV unmutated. Samples at response were collected after a median of about 12 months of treatment, with a range of about 6 to 40 months. Every remission and progressive disease sample was obtained while ibrutinib was still being received by the patients. Cryopreserved peripheral blood mononuclear cells were obtained before treatment, at response, and at either sustained remission or disease progression. Partial responses were observed in around 25 patients and complete responses in 2; after a median follow-up of 68 months, remission was maintained in 15 or so patients and progression was observed in approximately 12. Samples averaged approximately 260,000 productive templates and 80,000 to 100,000 productive rearrangements. Longitudinal samples were available for about 30% of the 86 trial participants. Beyond this particular receptor, the publication reports: Sampling times were not matched between sustained-remission and progressing patients, and lymph node repertoires were not studied. Baseline clonality exceeded that of age-matched healthy donors and correlated strongly with circulating CD8+ T-cell counts. Clonality rose at ibrutinib response, remained stable during sustained remission, and dropped back toward baseline at progression. Public clonotypes were rare and either contracted or stayed stable during treatment, and the rise in clonality at ibrutinib response reflected the expansion of private clonotypes.

Per the germline V gene (reference sequence), SEHNR is the CDR1 and FQNEAQ is the CDR2. A distance of 16 bases separates the germline ends of V and J, which lose 5 bases and 0 bases respectively. The CDR3 starts with the cysteine, ends with the phenylalanine, and has 17 residues. Only the CDR3 portion is preserved as DNA: 51 bases, with reading frame beginning at the first base. In the case of this clone: No antigen is known for it. No clone much larger than this one lies a single base away; base qualities are absent.

On a MiSeq, deep resolution sequencing aimed for a depth between 1 in 1 million and 1 in 200,000 T cells, with each clonotype covered about 9.2x on average. The immunoSEQ hsTCRB Kit was used to generate the TCR beta libraries. The authors' pipeline ran thus. ImmunoSEQ Data Assistant and ImmunoSEQ Analyzer were used for data analysis, and V, D and J genes were assigned according to IMGT definitions. Clonality, which ranges from 0 to 1, was calculated by subtracting the normalized Shannon entropy of productive rearrangement frequencies from one. Only overrepresented clonotypes making up at least 0.05% of the repertoire of each patient were included in the public clonotype analysis. Some 13 repertoires from age-matched healthy donors, obtained from immuneACCESS, served as clonality controls. TCRdb re-hosts the immuneACCESS table, in-frame sequences only. Its copies lack some clones; in the studies checked, an unresolved V gene accounts for under half of them, and the cause for the rest is not known. Clone size and V and J calls were adopted from that table, with D and trimming inferred from the DNA. This sample has tens of thousands of clones in its table, and approximately 70% of those were observed once. The ten largest account for 13% of the sample.

In the paper's terms, the time point label means: about twelve months on ibrutinib. For TCR beta library preparation, approximately 2 micrograms of genomic DNA were isolated from cryopreserved PBMCs. High-throughput TCR beta sequencing was performed on longitudinal blood samples from CLL patients receiving ibrutinib monotherapy. The patients took part in an open-label, single-center phase 2 trial of ibrutinib monotherapy. The clonotype was recovered from a human donor with chronic lymphocytic leukemia. The sequence joins TRBV7-9 to TRBJ1-4; a weak D assignment points to TRBD1 (5 bases agree). The sample here was PBMCs, taken after 12 months of ibrutinib treatment. The nucleotide sequence reads TGTGCCAGCAGCCTCACGGGGGGGTTACCAACTAATGAAAAACTGTTTTTT. Protein translation: CASSLTGGLPTNEKLFF.